This TCR beta chain was found in a study of control samples from healthy donors and cancer patients. Clones were read by immunoSEQ multiplex PCR, and TCRdb kept only the in-frame ones, dropping some. The profile covers over 80,000 clones, with 70% to 90% appearing a single time and around a fifth taken by the ten largest. This clone was detected once. The sequenced material came from blood. The source of this sequence is a young man in good health.

The CDR3 here is CASSFWTFTNEKLFF. DNA of the CDR3: TGTGCCAGCAGTTTTTGGACATTTACTAATGAAAAACTGTTTTTT. This chain connects TRBV28 to TRBJ1-4, with a weak D call TRBD1 (5 bases). Trimming left V 3 bases short and J 2 bases short, with 10 bases between. The germline CDR1 and CDR2 sequences are MDHEN and SYDVKM. This CDR3 contains 15 residues.